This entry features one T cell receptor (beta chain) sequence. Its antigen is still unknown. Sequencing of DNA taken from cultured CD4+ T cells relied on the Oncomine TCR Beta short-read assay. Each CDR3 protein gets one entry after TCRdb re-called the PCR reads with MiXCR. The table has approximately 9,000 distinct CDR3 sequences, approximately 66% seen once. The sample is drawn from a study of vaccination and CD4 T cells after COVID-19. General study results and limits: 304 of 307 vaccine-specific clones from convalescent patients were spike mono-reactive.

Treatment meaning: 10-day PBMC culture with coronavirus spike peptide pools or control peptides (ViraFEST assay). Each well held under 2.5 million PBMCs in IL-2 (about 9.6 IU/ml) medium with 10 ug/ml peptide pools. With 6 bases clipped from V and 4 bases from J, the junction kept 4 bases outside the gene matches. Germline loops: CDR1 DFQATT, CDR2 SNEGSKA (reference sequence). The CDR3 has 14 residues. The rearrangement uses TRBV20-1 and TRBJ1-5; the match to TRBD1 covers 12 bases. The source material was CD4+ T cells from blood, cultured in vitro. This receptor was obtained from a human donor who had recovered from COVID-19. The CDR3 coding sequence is TGCAGTGCCAGGGACAGGGGGCCAAATCAGCCCCAGCATTTT. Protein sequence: CSARDRGPNQPQHF.